This T cell receptor beta chain came from a study of tumor-infiltrating lymphocytes in primary liver carcinoma. Overall study: The number of productive TCRbeta reads per sample ranged from roughly 3.5 to 8 million and was similar across tissue types.

The template, approximately 500 ng total RNA, yielded TCR beta cDNA made with a constant-region primer. Libraries for TCR beta were built through three nested multiplex PCR rounds, which together made up a slightly modified ARM-PCR procedure. Forward primers for TRBV1-TRBV30 and a C-beta reverse primer served the first two PCR rounds, at approximately 10 cycles each. TCRdb used MiXCR to reprocess the multiplex PCR reads, holding one entry per CDR3 protein. The table shows 90,000 to 140,000 distinct CDR3 sequences, with around 84% occurring only once. This CDR3 is 13 amino acids long. Trimming took 9 bases from V and 8 from J, leaving 20 bases between them. Germline CDR1 MDHEN, CDR2 SYDVKM. In its sample, this clonotype was seen many times. Co-extraction of both nucleic acids (RNA and DNA) used about 17-33 mg of unsorted bulk tissue.

This receptor was identified in a man aged 40-49 years with primary liver carcinoma and hepatitis B virus infection. Specimen: liver tumor tissue from sampling region 3. The subset was: tumor region T3, left-lateral pole. This rearrangement joins TRBV28 to TRBJ2-7; D is possibly TRBD1 (6 bases). The CDR3 protein is CASAGTPFSKQYF. DNA for the CDR3: TGTGCCAGTGCAGGGACACCTTTCAGCAAGCAGTACTTC.